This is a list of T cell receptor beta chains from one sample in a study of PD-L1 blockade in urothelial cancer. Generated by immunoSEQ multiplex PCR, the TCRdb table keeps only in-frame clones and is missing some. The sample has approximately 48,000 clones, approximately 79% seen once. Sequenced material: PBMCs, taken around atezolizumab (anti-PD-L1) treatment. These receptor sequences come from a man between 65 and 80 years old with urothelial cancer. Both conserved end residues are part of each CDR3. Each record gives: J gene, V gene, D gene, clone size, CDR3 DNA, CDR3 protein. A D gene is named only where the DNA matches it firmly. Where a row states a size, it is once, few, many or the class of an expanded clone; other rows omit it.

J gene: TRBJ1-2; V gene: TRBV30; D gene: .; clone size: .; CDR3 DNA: TGTGCCTGGAGTGTATACAGGGAATATGGCTACACCTTC; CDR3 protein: CAWSVYREYGYTF
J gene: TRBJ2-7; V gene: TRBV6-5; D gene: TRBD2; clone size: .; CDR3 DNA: TGTGCCAGCAGTTTCTCGACTAGCGGATCCTACGAGCAGTACTTC; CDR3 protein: CASSFSTSGSYEQYF
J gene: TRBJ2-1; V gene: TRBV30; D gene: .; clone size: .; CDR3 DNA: TGTGCCTGGAGTGAACAGTTCAATGAGCAGTTCTTC; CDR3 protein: CAWSEQFNEQFF
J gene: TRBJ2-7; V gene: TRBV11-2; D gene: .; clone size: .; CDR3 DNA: TGTGCCAGCAGCTTAGATACGGGGGAGCAGTACTTC; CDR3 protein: CASSLDTGEQYF
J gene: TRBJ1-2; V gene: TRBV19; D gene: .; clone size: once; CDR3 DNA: TGTGCCAGTAGTATAGAACTTAATCATGGCTACACCTTC; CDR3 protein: CASSIELNHGYTF
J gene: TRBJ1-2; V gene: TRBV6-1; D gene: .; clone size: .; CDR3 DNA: TGTGCCAGCAGTGAGAGGGAGAGGTATGGCTACACCTTC; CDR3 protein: CASSERERYGYTF
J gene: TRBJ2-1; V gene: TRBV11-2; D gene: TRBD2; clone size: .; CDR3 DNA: TGTGCCAGCAGCCGAGCGGGAGTGGGGGCTATGGAGCAGTTCTTC; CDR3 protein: CASSRAGVGAMEQFF
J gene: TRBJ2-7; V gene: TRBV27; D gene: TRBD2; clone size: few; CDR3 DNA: TGTGCCAGCAGCTCCTTGGGGGCGGGAGGGTACGAGCAGTACTTC; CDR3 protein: CASSSLGAGGYEQYF
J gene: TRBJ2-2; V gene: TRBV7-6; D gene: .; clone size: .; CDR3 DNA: TGTGCCAGCAGCTTAGGGGCAGTCGGGGAGCTGTTTTTT; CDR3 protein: CASSLGAVGELFF
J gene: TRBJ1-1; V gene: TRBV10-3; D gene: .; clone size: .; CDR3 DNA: TGTGCCATCAGTGAGTCTCCCAGGGGCGAGTACACTGAAGCTTTCTTT; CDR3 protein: CAISESPRGEYTEAFF
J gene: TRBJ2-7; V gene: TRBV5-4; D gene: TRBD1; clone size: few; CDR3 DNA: TGTGCCAGCAGCGTCGGACAGGGCGGCGAGCAGTACTTC; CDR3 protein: CASSVGQGGEQYF
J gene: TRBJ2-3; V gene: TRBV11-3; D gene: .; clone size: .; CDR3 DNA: TGTGCCAGCAGCTTGGAGCGGACAGATACGCAGTATTTT; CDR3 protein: CASSLERTDTQYF
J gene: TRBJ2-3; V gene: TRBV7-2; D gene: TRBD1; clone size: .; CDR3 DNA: TGTGCCAGCAGCAGTGGGACAGGGTCTAGCACAGATACGCAGTATTTT; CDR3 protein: CASSSGTGSSTDTQYF
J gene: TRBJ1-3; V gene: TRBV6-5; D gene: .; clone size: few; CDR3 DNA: TGTGCCAGCAGTTACTCACAGAACGGAAACACCATATATTTT; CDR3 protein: CASSYSQNGNTIYF
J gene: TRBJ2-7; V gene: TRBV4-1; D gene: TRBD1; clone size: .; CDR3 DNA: TGCGCCAGCAGCCTAGAAGATCCCGGGACAGGGATCCACGAGCAGTACTTC; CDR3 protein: CASSLEDPGTGIHEQYF
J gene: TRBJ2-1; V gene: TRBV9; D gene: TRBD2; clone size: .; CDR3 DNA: TGTGCCAGCAACTACAGGCTAGCGGACAATGAGCAGTTCTTC; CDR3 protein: CASNYRLADNEQFF
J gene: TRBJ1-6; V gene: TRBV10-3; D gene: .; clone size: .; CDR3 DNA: TGTGCCATCAGCTCAGAGGGGGGAGGGAATTCACCCCTCCACTTT; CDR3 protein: CAISSEGGGNSPLHF
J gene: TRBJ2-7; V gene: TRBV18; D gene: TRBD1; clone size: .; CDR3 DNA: TGTGCCAGCTCACCACCCACAGGGGGAGGCGAGCAGTACTTC; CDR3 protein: CASSPPTGGGEQYF
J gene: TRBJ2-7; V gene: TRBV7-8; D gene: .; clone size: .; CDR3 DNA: TGTGCCAGCAGCTTAGACTCCACGGGAGAACGACCCGAGCAGTACTTC; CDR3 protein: CASSLDSTGERPEQYF
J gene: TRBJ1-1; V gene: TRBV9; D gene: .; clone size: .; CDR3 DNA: TGTGCCAGCAGCCCCACTCCTTCTCTTTTGAACACTGAAGCTTTCTTT; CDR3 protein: CASSPTPSLLNTEAFF
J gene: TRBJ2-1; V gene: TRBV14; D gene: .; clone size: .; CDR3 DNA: TGTGCCAGCAGCCAATATTCAGGGATTGAGCAGTTCTTC; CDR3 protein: CASSQYSGIEQFF
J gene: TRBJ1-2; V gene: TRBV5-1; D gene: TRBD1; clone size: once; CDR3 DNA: TGCGCCAGCAGCTTAGGGACAGCTAACTATGGCTACACCTTC; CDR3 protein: CASSLGTANYGYTF
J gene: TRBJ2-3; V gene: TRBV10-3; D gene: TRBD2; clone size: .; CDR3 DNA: TGTGCCTCGGGGGGGAGCACAGATACGCAGTATTTT; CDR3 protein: CASGGSTDTQYF
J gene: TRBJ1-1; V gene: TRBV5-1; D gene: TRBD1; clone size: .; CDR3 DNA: TGCGCCAGCAGCCGGGGGACAGGGCATTTGGACACTGAAGCTTTCTTT; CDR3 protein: CASSRGTGHLDTEAFF
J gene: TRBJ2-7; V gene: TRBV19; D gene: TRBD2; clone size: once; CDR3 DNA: TGTGCCAGTAGTCCCCGGACTAGCGGGGGGCCCTACGAGCAGTACTTC; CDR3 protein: CASSPRTSGGPYEQYF
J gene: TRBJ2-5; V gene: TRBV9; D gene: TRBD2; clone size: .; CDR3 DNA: TGTGCCAGCAGCCCAGGACTAGCGGGGAGGCAAGAGACCCAGTACTTC; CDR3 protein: CASSPGLAGRQETQYF
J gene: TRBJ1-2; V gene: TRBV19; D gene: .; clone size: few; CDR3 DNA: TGTGCCAGTAGCGACAGAGTTAACTATGGCTACACCTTC; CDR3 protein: CASSDRVNYGYTF
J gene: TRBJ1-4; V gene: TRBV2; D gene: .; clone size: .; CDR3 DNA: TGTGCCAGCAGTATGAGGGCGGGTAATGAAAAACTGTTTTTT; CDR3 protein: CASSMRAGNEKLFF
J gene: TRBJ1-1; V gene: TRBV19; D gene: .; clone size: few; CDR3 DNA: TGTGCCAGTAGTTTACAGATCAGGGGCACTGAAGCTTTCTTT; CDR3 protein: CASSLQIRGTEAFF
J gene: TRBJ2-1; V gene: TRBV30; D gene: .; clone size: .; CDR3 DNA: TGTGCCTGTTCGGGACTCCTCAATGAGCAGTTCTTC; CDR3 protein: CACSGLLNEQFF
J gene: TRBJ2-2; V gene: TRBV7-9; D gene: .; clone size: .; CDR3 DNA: TGTGCCAGCAGCTTAGACAACATCTTCACCGGGGAGCTGTTTTTT; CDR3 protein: CASSLDNIFTGELFF
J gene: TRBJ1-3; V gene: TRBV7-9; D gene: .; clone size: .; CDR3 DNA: TGTGCCAGCAGCTCTCCGGGGGGCGCTACCGGAAACACCATATATTTT; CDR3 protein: CASSSPGGATGNTIYF
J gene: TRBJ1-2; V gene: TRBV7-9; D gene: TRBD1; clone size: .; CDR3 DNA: TGTGCCAGCAGCCGACAGGGGGTGGCCCACTATGGCTACACCTTC; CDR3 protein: CASSRQGVAHYGYTF
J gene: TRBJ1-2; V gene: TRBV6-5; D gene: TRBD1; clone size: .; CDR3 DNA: TGTGCCAGCAGCCCGGGACAGGGACTCTATGGCTACACCTTC; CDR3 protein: CASSPGQGLYGYTF
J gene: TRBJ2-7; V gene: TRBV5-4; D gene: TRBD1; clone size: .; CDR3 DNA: TGTGCCAGCAGCGGGCCTTCTCGACAGGGCGGCGAGCAGTACTTC; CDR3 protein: CASSGPSRQGGEQYF
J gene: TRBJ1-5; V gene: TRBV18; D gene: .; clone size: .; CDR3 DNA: TGTGCCAGCTCACCACTCGAGCCAGGGGCCAATCAGCCCCAGCATTTT; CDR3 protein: CASSPLEPGANQPQHF
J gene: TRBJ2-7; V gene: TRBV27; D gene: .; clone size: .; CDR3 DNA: TGTGCCAGCAGTTTGCCTTTCGGGGAGCAGTACTTC; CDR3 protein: CASSLPFGEQYF
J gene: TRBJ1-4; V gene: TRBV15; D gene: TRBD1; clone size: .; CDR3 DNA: TGTGCCACCAGCAGAAACAGGGGAGGTAATGAAAAACTGTTTTTT; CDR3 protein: CATSRNRGGNEKLFF
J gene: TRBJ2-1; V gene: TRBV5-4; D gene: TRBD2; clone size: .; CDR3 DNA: TGTGCCAGCAGGCCCGGGACTAGCGGCCGATTCTCCTACAATGAGCAGTTCTTC; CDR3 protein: CASRPGTSGRFSYNEQFF
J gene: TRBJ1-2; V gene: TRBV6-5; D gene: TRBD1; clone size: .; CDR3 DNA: TGTGCCAGCAGAGAAACAGGGGGCGGCTATGGCTACACCTTC; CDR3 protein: CASRETGGGYGYTF
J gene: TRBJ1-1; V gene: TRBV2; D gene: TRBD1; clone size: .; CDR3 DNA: TGTGCCAGCAGGGGACAGGCGAATACTGAAGCTTTCTTT; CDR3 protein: CASRGQANTEAFF
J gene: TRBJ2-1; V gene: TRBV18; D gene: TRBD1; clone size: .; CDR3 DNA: TGTGCCAGCTCACCATCAGCTCTCAAGGGGGCGGAATACAATGAGCAGTTCTTC; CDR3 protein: CASSPSALKGAEYNEQFF
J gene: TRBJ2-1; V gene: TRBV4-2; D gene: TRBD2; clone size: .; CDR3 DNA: TGTGCCAGCAGCCAAGCGGGACTAGCGGGAGGGGATGAGCAGTTCTTC; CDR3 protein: CASSQAGLAGGDEQFF
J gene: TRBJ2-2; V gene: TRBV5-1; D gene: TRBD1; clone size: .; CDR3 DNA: TGCGCCAGCAGCTTGGAGACAGGGGGCAACACCGGGGAGCTGTTTTTT; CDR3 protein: CASSLETGGNTGELFF
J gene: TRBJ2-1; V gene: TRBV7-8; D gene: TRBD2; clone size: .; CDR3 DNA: TGTGCCAGCAGCTTTTTAGCGGGAGTAGTAAGCTCCTACAATGAGCAGTTCTTC; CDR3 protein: CASSFLAGVVSSYNEQFF
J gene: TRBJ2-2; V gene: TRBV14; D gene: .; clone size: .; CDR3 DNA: TGTGCCAGCAGCCAACTCAACACCGGGGAGCTGTTTTTT; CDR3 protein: CASSQLNTGELFF
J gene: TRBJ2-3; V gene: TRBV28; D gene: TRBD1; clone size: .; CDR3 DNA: TGTGCCAGCAGAGCCGGGACAGGGGCAGATACGCAGTATTTT; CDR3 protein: CASRAGTGADTQYF
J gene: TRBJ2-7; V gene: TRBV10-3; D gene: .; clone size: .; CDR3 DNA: TGTGCCATCAGTGAGAGTTGGCGGAACGAGCAGTACTTC; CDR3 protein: CAISESWRNEQYF
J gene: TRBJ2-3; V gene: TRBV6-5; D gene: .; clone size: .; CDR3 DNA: TGTGCCAGCACAGGTATAGATACGCAGTATTTT; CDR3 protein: CASTGIDTQYF
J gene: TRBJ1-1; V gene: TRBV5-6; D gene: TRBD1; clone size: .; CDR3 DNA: TGTGCCAGCAGCTGGGACAGGAGGGGCACTGAAGCTTTCTTT; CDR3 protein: CASSWDRRGTEAFF